Presented here are 15 T cell receptor beta chains from one specimen sequenced in a study of identifying expanded T cells in peripheral blood. Assay: immunoSEQ multiplex PCR; the TCRdb copy retains only in-frame clones and omits some. The sample holds tens of thousands of clones, over 75% seen once. The material sequenced was blood. These TCRs come from a person aged 18 to 75 in good health.

V and J are TRBV5-1 and TRBJ2-5, with D perhaps TRBD1 or TRBD2 (5 bases each). The V gene's germline CDR1 is SGHRS and CDR2 YFSETQ. The germline V and J ends were trimmed by 7 bases and 2 bases, with 6 bases remaining between them. The CDR3 is made up of 11 amino acids. CDR3 region: CASGGQETQYF. Written as DNA, the CDR3 is TGCGCCAGCGGGGGACAAGAGACCCAGTACTTC. Full variable domain (rest looked up from reference TRBV5-1 and TRBJ2-5): KAGVTQTPRYLIKTRGQQVTLSCSPISGHRSVSWYQQTPGQGLQFLFEYFSETQRNKGNFPGRFSGRQFSNSRSEMNVSTLELGDSALYLCASGGQETQYFGPGTRLLVL.

This clone was observed once. CDR3 sequence: CASSLMRAGMNTEAFF. CDR3 nucleotide sequence: TGTGCCAGCAGCTTGATGAGGGCAGGGATGAACACTGAAGCTTTCTTT. The chain combines TRBV5-6 with TRBJ1-1, with D possibly being TRBD1 (5 bases). Between the trimmed V and J ends, which lost 1 base and 0 bases, there was a span of 13 bases. The CDR3 runs 16 residues. Germline CDR1 reads SGHDT; CDR2 reads YYEEEE.

The chain has TRBV19 and TRBJ1-1; a weak D match, TRBD1 (5 bases). From germline, CDR1 is LNHDA and CDR2 SQIVND (reference sequence). This CDR3 is built from 23 residues. V lost 3 bases and J 1 base, leaving 36 bases between the germline ends. The CDR3 coding sequence is TGTGCCAGTAGTATCGGGGCCAGGGTGATAAAGCAGGGACGGAGCGGTCAGAACACTGAAGCTTTCTTT. It encodes CASSIGARVIKQGRSGQNTEAFF.

V is TRBV4-1 and J is TRBJ2-1, with 12 bases lining up with TRBD2. Per the germline V gene, CDR1 is MGHRA and CDR2 is YSYEKL. The CDR3 runs to 16 residues. With V trimmed by 1 base and J by 7 bases, 5 bases remained unmatched. DNA of the CDR3: TGCGCCAGCAGCCAAGGGACTAGCGGGATTGGGAATGAGCAGTTCTTC. Protein sequence: CASSQGTSGIGNEQFF.

V and J are TRBV7-8 and TRBJ2-1; no clear D. V was cut by 2 bases and J by 11 bases, with 19 bases left in between. CDR3 length: 15 residues. Germline values: CDR1 SGHVS, CDR2 FQNEAQ. The CDR3 sequence is CASSLSRNPTMKQFF. The DNA for the CDR3 is TGTGCCAGCAGCTTAAGCCGAAACCCTACAATGAAGCAGTTCTTC.

The chain uses TRBV2 and TRBJ2-5; TRBD1 might be the D (5 bases). Germline values: CDR1 SNHLY, CDR2 FYNNEI. Trimming removed 4 bases at V and 0 bases at J, with 9 bases between. This CDR3 is 14 amino acids long. The CDR3: CASSGADNQETQYF. CDR3 coding DNA: TGTGCCAGCAGTGGGGCGGACAACCAAGAGACCCAGTACTTC.

This chain uses TRBV4-1 with TRBJ1-2; no clear D gene. The CDR3 is 14 amino acids. Trimming took 0 bases from V and 8 from J, leaving 13 bases between them. Per the germline V gene, CDR1 is MGHRA and CDR2 is YSYEKL. CDR3 DNA sequence: TGCGCCAGCAGCCAAGAGGCACCGCCCAGCGGCTACACCTTC. This sequence encodes CASSQEAPPSGYTF.

The chain has TRBV10-2 and TRBJ2-2; a possible D gene is TRBD1 (5 bases). Trimming stripped 4 bases from V and 1 base from J, with 7 bases between. The CDR3 sequence is 14 residues long. CDR1 and CDR2 from the germline V gene are WSHSY and SAAADI. In DNA, the CDR3 is TGCGCCAGCAGTGTCCAGGGGAACACCGGGGAGCTGTTTTTT. Translated: CASSVQGNTGELFF.

The rearrangement links TRBV5-1 to TRBJ1-6; TRBD1 aligns across 7 bases. The CDR3 totals 14 residues. Germline loops: CDR1 SGHRS, CDR2 YFSETQ. Trimming at V came to 5 bases and at J to 7 bases, leaving 6 bases not matched to a gene. For the CDR3, the DNA is TGCGCCAGCAGTCCCGGACAGGAGAATTCACCCCTCCACTTT. This gives the protein CASSPGQENSPLHF.

CDR3 sequence: CASSPRRLDGYTF. CDR3 DNA sequence: TGTGCCAGCAGCCCCCGGAGGTTGGATGGCTACACCTTC. The chain combines TRBV7-1 with TRBJ1-2; D remains unclear. TRBV7-1 is annotated as an ORF whose role is uncertain. The CDR3 sequence is 13 residues long. V dropped 5 bases and J dropped 6 bases, with 13 bases sitting between them.

This chain uses TRBV4-1 with TRBJ1-3; TRBD1 aligns across 7 bases. CDR1 and CDR2 (germline): MGHRA, YSYEKL. V dropped 2 bases and J dropped 0; count of bases not matched to a gene: 4. CDR3 length: 16 amino acids. CDR3 amino acids: CASSQQDRISGNTIYF. Here the CDR3 DNA reads TGCGCCAGCAGCCAACAGGACAGGATCTCTGGAAACACCATATATTTT.

V and J are TRBV10-2 and TRBJ2-5, with 7 bases aligning to TRBD1. Losses at the gene ends were 6 bases for V and 1 base for J; bases not matched to a gene: 5. Germline CDR1 reads WSHSY; CDR2 reads SAAADI. The CDR3 has 14 amino acids. The DNA of the CDR3 is TGCGCCAGCAGATCACGGGACAGCCAAGAGACCCAGTACTTC. As protein: CASRSRDSQETQYF.

The rearrangement uses TRBV4-1 and TRBJ1-4, with D perhaps TRBD1 (5 bases). CDR1 is MGHRA, CDR2 YSYEKL, per germline. The CDR3 has 15 amino acids. Trimming pared 3 bases from V and 8 bases from J, leaving 16 bases between. The CDR3 here is CASSHQGRLGEKLFF. The CDR3, as DNA: TGCGCCAGCAGCCATCAGGGAAGGTTAGGAGAAAAACTGTTTTTT.

The chain carries TRBV6-6 and TRBJ2-1, with D hard to call. This CDR3 comprises 10 residues. Per germline, CDR1 MNHNY and CDR2 SVGAGI (reference sequence). V was cut by 8 bases and J by 5 bases, with 4 bases left in between. CDR3 DNA: TGTGCCAGCGGAAACAATGAGCAGTTCTTC. Translated: CASGNNEQFF.

The chain joins TRBV5-5 to TRBJ2-1; 7 bases agree with TRBD1. The length of the CDR3 is 15 residues. V lost 0 bases to trimming and J lost 5 bases; unmatched junction nucleotides: 5. Germline values: CDR1 SGHKS, CDR2 YYEKEE (reference sequence). CDR3 residues: CASSLGQGRNNEQFF. CDR3 nucleotide sequence: TGTGCCAGCAGCTTGGGACAGGGCCGAAACAATGAGCAGTTCTTC.